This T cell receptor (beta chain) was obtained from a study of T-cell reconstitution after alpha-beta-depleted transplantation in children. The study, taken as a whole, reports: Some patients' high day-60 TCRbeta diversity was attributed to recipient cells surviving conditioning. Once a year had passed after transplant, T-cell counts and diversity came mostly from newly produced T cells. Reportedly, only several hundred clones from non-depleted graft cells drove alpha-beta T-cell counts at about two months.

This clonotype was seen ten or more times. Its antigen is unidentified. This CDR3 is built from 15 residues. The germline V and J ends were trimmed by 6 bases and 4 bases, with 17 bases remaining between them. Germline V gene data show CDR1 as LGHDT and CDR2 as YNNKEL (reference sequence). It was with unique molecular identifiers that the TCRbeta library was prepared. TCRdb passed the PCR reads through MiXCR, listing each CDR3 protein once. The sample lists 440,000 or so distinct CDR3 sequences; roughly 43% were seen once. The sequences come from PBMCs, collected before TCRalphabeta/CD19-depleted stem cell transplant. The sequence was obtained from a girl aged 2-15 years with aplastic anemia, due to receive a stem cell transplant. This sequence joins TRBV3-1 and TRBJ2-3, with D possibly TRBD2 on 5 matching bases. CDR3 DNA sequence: TGTGCCAGCAGGGGAGTACCCCCGGTGTCAGATACGCAGTATTTT. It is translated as CASRGVPPVSDTQYF.